Included here is one T cell receptor beta chain sequence, with context. Antigen: not known. Profiling relied on immunoSEQ multiplex PCR, and the TCRdb table lists in-frame clones only, not all of them. The sample holds over 45,000 clones; around 90% are singletons and the top ten take about 14%. This sample was taken from a study of T cell responses to AZD1222 COVID-19 vaccine. Study outcomes and limitations: Two AZD1222 administrations were followed by greater Spike-specific TCR breadth and depth.

Pooled together were second doses at about 4 or about 12 weeks. The CDR3 spans 13 residues. V lost 2 bases and J lost 4, with 8 bases in between. The germline CDR1 and CDR2 sequences are SEHNR and FQNEAQ (reference sequence). The receptor was derived from an adult who received the AZD1222 COVID-19 vaccine. This specimen consisted of peripheral blood, obtained 28 days after the second AZD1222 dose. The gene calls are TRBV7-9 and TRBJ1-2; D unresolved. The CDR3 reads CASSLIQTYGYTF. Here the CDR3 DNA reads TGTGCCAGCAGCTTAATCCAGACCTATGGCTACACCTTC.